These 19 T cell receptor beta chains were all obtained from the same sample, sequenced in a study of CD8 T cells in ankylosing spondylitis. TCRdb reprocessed the 5' RACE reads with MiXCR, giving one entry per CDR3 protein. The sample has some 290,000 distinct CDR3 sequences; about 20% are singletons. Sequenced material: blood, either unsorted or a sorted T cell fraction (not recorded which). The receptors were sampled from a male donor with ankylosing spondylitis or in good health (not recorded which).

The chain links TRBV12-3 or TRBV12-4 to TRBJ2-1, with 8 bases lining up with TRBD2. The V gene end was trimmed by 3 bases and the J gene end by 4 bases; junction bases not matched to a gene: 5. CDR3 length equals 15 residues. The CDR3 loop reads CASSFTSGKYNEQFF. The CDR3 DNA reads as TGTGCCAGCAGTTTCACTAGCGGCAAGTACAATGAGCAGTTCTTC.

The genes are TRBV4-2 and TRBJ2-5; the match to TRBD2 covers 16 bases. J gave up 3 bases and V 4 bases, and 11 bases lay outside the gene matches. Germline loops: CDR1 LGHNA, CDR2 YNFKEQ. This CDR3 comprises 19 residues. This chain's CDR3 is CASSPGTSGRGATKETQYF. CDR3 DNA: TGTGCCAGCAGCCCCGGGACTAGCGGGAGGGGGGCCACCAAAGAGACCCAGTACTTC.

The chain links TRBV12-3 or TRBV12-4 to TRBJ2-3, with 10 bases matching TRBD1. The CDR3 is made up of 14 amino acids. Trimming removed 6 bases from V and 4 bases from J; junction bases left unmatched: 4. Written as DNA, the CDR3 is TGTGCCAGCAGGGACAGGGGGTTCCCAGATACGCAGTATTTT. Residues: CASRDRGFPDTQYF.

V gene TRBV2 combines with J gene TRBJ2-6; no clear D gene. The CDR3 sequence is 14 residues long. Trimming cost V 8 bases and J 1 base, with 9 bases left between them. Germline lookup yields CDR1 SNHLY and CDR2 FYNNEI. The DNA of the CDR3 is TGTGCCAGCGGGTTGGGGTCTGGGGCCAACGTCCTGACTTTC. It codes for CASGLGSGANVLTF.

V is TRBV20-1 and J is TRBJ1-2, with no clear D. The germline V gene encodes CDR1 DFQATT and CDR2 SNEGSKA (reference sequence). The CDR3 runs to 12 residues. The V gene lost 7 bases and the J gene lost 0 bases, with 9 bases spanning the gap. CDR3 amino acids: CSVSRANYGYTF. The CDR3 nucleotides read TGCAGTGTCAGCCGGGCTAACTATGGCTACACCTTC.

This clonotype was detected many times. V is TRBV29-1 and J is TRBJ2-5; tentatively, D is TRBD2 (6 bases). The germline V gene has CDR1 SQVTM and CDR2 ANQGSEA. Trimming stripped 5 bases from V and 5 bases from J, with 18 bases between. The CDR3 consists of 14 residues. In DNA form, the CDR3 reads TGCAGCGTTCTCCTGCCGCCGGCGGGGGAGACCCAGTACTTC. Translated, it gives CSVLLPPAGETQYF.

The table lists this clonotype with many counts. V usage is TRBV5-1 and J usage is TRBJ2-1; D gene uncertain. CDR1 SGHRS and CDR2 YFSETQ come from the germline V gene. V lost 4 bases and J lost 2, with 4 bases in between. CDR3 length: 12 amino acids. CDR3 residues: CASSGTYNEQFF. Written as DNA, the CDR3 is TGCGCCAGCAGCGGCACCTACAATGAGCAGTTCTTC.

This clonotype was seen many times. The rearrangement uses TRBV20-1 and TRBJ2-1; 9 bases are a match to TRBD1. There are 13 residues in the CDR3. V shed 8 bases and J 7 bases; nucleotides not matched to a gene: 9. Germline lookup yields CDR1 DFQATT and CDR2 SNEGSKA (reference sequence). The CDR3 DNA reads as TGCAGTTGCTTCCGGGACAGGGAGAATGAGCAGTTCTTC. This encodes CSCFRDRENEQFF.

This sequence joins TRBV27 and TRBJ2-2, with D unresolved. Germline loops: CDR1 MNHEY, CDR2 SMNVEV (reference sequence). Trimming cost V 8 bases and J 6 bases, with 10 bases left between them. The CDR3 runs 12 residues. This chain's CDR3 is CASGEHAGELFF. Written as DNA, the CDR3 is TGTGCCAGCGGTGAGCATGCCGGGGAGCTGTTTTTT.

This clonotype was recorded once. V gene TRBV20-1 combines with J gene TRBJ1-6, with TRBD1 matching over 8 bases. Germline assignment: CDR1 DFQATT and CDR2 SNEGSKA (reference sequence). V lost 0 bases to trimming and J lost 8 bases; unmatched junction nucleotides: 6. The CDR3 extends over 15 amino acids. CDR3 loop: CSARDRTGTDSPLHF. CDR3 coding DNA: TGCAGTGCTAGAGACCGGACAGGGACGGATTCACCCCTCCACTTT.

The gene calls are TRBV9 and TRBJ2-3; D is unresolved. The CDR3 runs to 15 residues. Trimming cost V 0 bases and J 2 bases, with 10 bases left between them. CDR1 SGDLS and CDR2 YYNGEE come from the germline V gene. The CDR3 sequence: CASSVEGGITDTQYF. The CDR3 coding sequence is TGTGCCAGCAGCGTAGAAGGTGGGATCACAGATACGCAGTATTTT.

The rearrangement uses TRBV12-1 and TRBJ2-1. TRBV12-1 is reported as a pseudogene. The CDR3 is 13 residues long. CDR3 loop: CASSLTVTNEQFF. The CDR3, as DNA: TGTGCCAGCAGCTTAACAGTAACCAATGAGCAGTTCTTC.

The chain combines TRBV9 with TRBJ1-2; tentative D call: TRBD1 (5 bases). Germline V gene lookup returns CDR1 SGDLS and CDR2 YYNGEE. The germline V and J ends were trimmed by 4 bases and 8 bases, with 18 bases remaining between them. The CDR3 runs 14 residues. CDR3 region: CASSRDGAFGGYTF. The CDR3 bases are TGTGCCAGCAGCAGGGACGGAGCTTTTGGGGGCTACACCTTC.

This clonotype was found a few times. This chain links TRBV20-1 with TRBJ1-4; D is uncertain. Germline CDR1 and CDR2: DFQATT and SNEGSKA (reference sequence). This CDR3 spans 12 amino acids. With 3 bases removed from V and 7 bases from J, the gap between germline ends came to 9 bases. The chain's CDR3 is CSARGRAEKLFF. CDR3 bases: TGCAGTGCTAGGGGGAGGGCTGAAAAACTGTTTTTT.

This clonotype was observed a handful of times. The gene calls are TRBV18 and TRBJ2-7; maybe TRBD1 (6 bases). The CDR3 runs 15 residues. V gave up 6 bases and J gave up 4 bases, with 19 bases separating them. CDR1 is KGHSH and CDR2 is LQKENI in the germline V gene. The CDR3 DNA follows: TGTGCCAGCTCGCAACAGGGTTCCCTGAATTACGAGCAGTACGTC. It specifies CASSQQGSLNYEQYV.

This sequence joins TRBV12-3 or TRBV12-4 and TRBJ2-1; 12 bases map to TRBD2. The CDR3 consists of 18 residues. V lost 2 bases and J lost 0; bases outside the gene matches: 5. The CDR3 is CASSLILAGGSSYNEQFF. DNA for the CDR3: TGTGCCAGCAGTTTAATCCTAGCGGGAGGGAGCTCCTACAATGAGCAGTTCTTC.

The V call is TRBV6-1, the J call TRBJ2-7; 7 nucleotides agree with TRBD1. V lost 9 bases, J lost 0 bases, and 5 bases stayed unmatched. CDR3 length equals 13 residues. Germline assignment: CDR1 MNHNS and CDR2 SASEGT. CDR3 region: CASIGDSSYEQYV. CDR3 in DNA: TGTGCCAGTATAGGGGACAGCTCCTACGAGCAGTACGTC.

This clonotype was seen a few times. J is TRBJ1-4 and V is TRBV2; D ambiguous. The V gene's germline CDR1 is SNHLY and CDR2 FYNNEI. Trimming cost V 5 bases and J 6 bases, with 13 bases left between them. This CDR3 is 14 amino acids long. The CDR3 reads CASSKRRWDEKLFF. In nucleotides, the CDR3 is TGTGCCAGCAGTAAGCGGCGGTGGGATGAAAAACTGTTTTTT.

This clonotype was picked up many times. This chain joins TRBV27 and TRBJ2-5, with D perhaps TRBD2 (6 bases). There are 14 residues in the CDR3. Germline loops: CDR1 MNHEY, CDR2 SMNVEV (reference sequence). Trimming left V 5 bases short and J 4 bases short, with 14 bases between. Here the CDR3 reads CASSPLLSGETQYF. CDR3 bases: TGTGCCAGCAGTCCCCTCCTTAGCGGAGAGACCCAGTACTTC.